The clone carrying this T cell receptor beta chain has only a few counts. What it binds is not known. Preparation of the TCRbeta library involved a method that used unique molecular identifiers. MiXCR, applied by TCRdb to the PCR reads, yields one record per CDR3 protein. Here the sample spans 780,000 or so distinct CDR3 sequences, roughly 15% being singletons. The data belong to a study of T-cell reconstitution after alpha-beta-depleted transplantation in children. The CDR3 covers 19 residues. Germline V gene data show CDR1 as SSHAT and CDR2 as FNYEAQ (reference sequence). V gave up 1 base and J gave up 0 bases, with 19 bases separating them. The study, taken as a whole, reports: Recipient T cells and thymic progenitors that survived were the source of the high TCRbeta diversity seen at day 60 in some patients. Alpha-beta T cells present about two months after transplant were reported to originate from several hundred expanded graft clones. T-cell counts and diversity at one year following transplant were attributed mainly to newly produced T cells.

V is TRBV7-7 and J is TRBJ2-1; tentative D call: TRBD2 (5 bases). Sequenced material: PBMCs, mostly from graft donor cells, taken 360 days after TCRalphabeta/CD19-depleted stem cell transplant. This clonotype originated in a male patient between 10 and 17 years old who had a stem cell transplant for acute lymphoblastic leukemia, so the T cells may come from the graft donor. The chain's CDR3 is CASSLESGSGPGSYNEQFF. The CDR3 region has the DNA TGTGCCAGCAGCTTAGAGAGCGGAAGCGGCCCGGGCTCCTACAATGAGCAGTTCTTC.